The clone carrying this TCR beta chain was counted a single time. This sample is part of a study of blood T cell repertoires in COVID-19. Study summary: COVID-19 samples, acute and convalescent, were from the United States, Italy and Spain. The analysed material was cDNA or gDNA that came from T cells, B-cell-depleted T cells, or PBMCs.

Per the authors' pipeline: Quantification of nucleated cells was approximated via reference gene primer amplification. Data came from immunoSEQ multiplex PCR; TCRdb stores just in-frame clones and leaves some out. V, J and clone size were drawn from that table, and D and trimming were deduced from the DNA. The sample holds about 140,000 clones, 75% to 90% seen once. CDR3 size: 13 residues. J lost 6 bases, V lost 7 bases, and 6 bases had no gene match. CDR1 and CDR2 from the germline V gene are MDHEN and SYDVKM. The V call is TRBV28, the J call TRBJ1-5, with 7 bases fitting TRBD1. The origin of this receptor is a woman at least 80 years old with acute or convalescent COVID-19. The sequencing sample was made of peripheral blood. The CDR3 region is CASTDRVTQPQHF. Written as DNA, the CDR3 is TGTGCCAGCACCGACAGGGTGACTCAGCCCCAGCATTTT.